Following are 8 T cell receptor beta chains from one sample sequenced in a study of CD8 T cells in Susac syndrome. After extraction with the RNeasy kit, roughly 0.5 to 1 ug of the RNA was reverse transcribed using random hexamers. TCRdb recomputed calls from the immunoSEQ multiplex PCR reads with MiXCR, one row per CDR3 protein. The data contain around 140,000 distinct CDR3 sequences, less than 95% of them singletons. Sample: CD4+ T cells from PBMCs. The receptors were gathered from a human donor in good health.

This clonotype was observed once. V usage is TRBV30 and J usage is TRBJ1-2; D gene ambiguous. This CDR3 has 12 residues. Germline V gene sequence: CDR1 GTSNPN, CDR2 SVGIG (reference sequence). The V end lost 0 bases, the J end lost 5 bases, and 7 bases lay between the germline ends. The CDR3 loop is CAWSVLAYGYTF. The CDR3 DNA is TGTGCCTGGAGTGTACTTGCTTATGGCTACACCTTC.

This chain connects TRBV21-1 to TRBJ1-1. TRBV21-1 is given as a pseudogene. CDR3 size: 12 residues. CDR3 sequence reads: CASSNPNTEAFF. The CDR3 DNA reads as TGTGCCAGCAGCAATCCGAACACTGAAGCTTTCTTT.

The chain employs TRBV2 and TRBJ1-4; D is undetermined. Germline CDR1 is SNHLY and CDR2 is FYNNEI. The CDR3 loop spans 12 amino acids. Trimming took off 4 bases at V and 5 bases at J, with 5 bases between the two ends. CDR3 DNA: TGTGCCAGCAGTGTGAGGAATGAAAAACTGTTTTTT. It encodes CASSVRNEKLFF.

CDR3 in DNA: TGTGCCAGCAGCACTAGTGGGGGAGGGCAGCCCCAGCATTTT. The encoded protein is CASSTSGGGQPQHF. The chain joins TRBV7-9 to TRBJ1-5; D perhaps matches TRBD1 (5 bases). From germline, CDR1 is SEHNR and CDR2 FQNEAQ (reference sequence). The V end was cut by 5 bases, the J end by 7 bases, with 15 bases between. This CDR3 comprises 14 residues.

V gene TRBV29-1 combines with J gene TRBJ2-5, with 12 positions matching TRBD2. Germline lookup yields CDR1 SQVTM and CDR2 ANQGSEA. This CDR3 spans 13 amino acids. Germline trimming cut 6 bases from V and 5 bases from J; bases unmatched to any gene: 4. The CDR3 DNA reads TGCAGCGTCCACACTAGCGGGAGGGAGACCCAGTACTTC. Protein: CSVHTSGRETQYF.

This sequence joins TRBV7-8 and TRBJ2-6; D ambiguous. This CDR3 spans 13 amino acids. Germline CDR1 and CDR2: SGHVS and FQNEAQ. Trimming took off 5 bases at V and 6 bases at J, with 8 bases between the two ends. CDR3 loop: CASSLLEANVLTF. CDR3 in DNA: TGTGCCAGCAGCCTACTTGAGGCCAACGTCCTGACTTTC.

The chain has TRBV12-3 or TRBV12-4 and TRBJ2-1; TRBD2 matches 8 bases. Trimming removed 3 bases from V and 6 bases from J; junction bases left unmatched: 7. The CDR3 is made up of 15 amino acids. DNA for the CDR3: TGTGCCAGCAGTTTTGGGGCGGGAGGAGCCAATGAGCAGTTCTTC. It translates to CASSFGAGGANEQFF.

The chain couples TRBV9 to TRBJ2-1, with a possible D match to TRBD1 (6 bases). Per the germline V gene, CDR1 is SGDLS and CDR2 is YYNGEE. The CDR3 extends over 14 amino acids. The V end lost 4 bases, the J end lost 10 bases, and 18 bases lay between the germline ends. CDR3 DNA sequence: TGTGCCAGCAGCCTTACGTCGACTGGGACAGAGCAGTTCTTC. Its protein product is CASSLTSTGTEQFF.